This T cell receptor beta chain originates from a study of blood T cell repertoires in COVID-19. Across the whole study: Whether acute or convalescent, the COVID-19 samples came from the United States, Italy and Spain. PBMCs, B-cell-depleted T cells, or T cells provided the cDNA or gDNA that made up the material.

This CDR3 region has 14 residues. Between the trimmed V and J ends, which lost 5 bases and 7 bases, there was a span of 17 bases. Per germline, CDR1 SGHAT and CDR2 FQNNGV. In the authors' workflow: Estimated nucleated cell counts came from reference gene primer amplification. Measured with immunoSEQ multiplex PCR; TCRdb has only the in-frame clones, and not every one. The V and J calls and clone size are taken from that table; D and trimming were inferred from the DNA. The sample contains approximately 670,000 clones, around 90% of which appear only once. Material: peripheral blood. This clonotype was obtained from a woman under 30 with acute or convalescent COVID-19. The chain combines TRBV11-2 with TRBJ1-1; no reliable D call. CDR3 DNA: TGTGCCAGCAGCCCATGGCAGAAACGGGGTGAAGCTTTCTTT. Residues: CASSPWQKRGEAFF. Together with reference TRBV11-2 and TRBJ1-1, the CDR3 gives the full variable domain: EAGVAQSPRYKIIEKRQSVAFWCNPISGHATLYWYQQILGQGPKLLIQFQNNGVVDDSQLPKDRFSAERLKGVDSTLKIQPAKLEDSAVYLCASSPWQKRGEAFFGQGTRLTVV.